One sample yielded the 21 T cell receptor beta chains listed below, sequenced in a study of cytomegalovirus exposure and HLA in healthy donors. The PCR employed 60 Vbeta primers together with 13 Jbeta primers. The table came from immunoSEQ multiplex PCR; TCRdb's copy has only in-frame clones and leaves some out. Of 120,000 or so clones in the sample, approximately 17% were seen once. The specimen sequenced was PBMCs. These receptors came from a female donor in good health and CMV-seropositive.

This clone has only a few counts. As DNA, the CDR3 is TGCGCCAGCAGTGAGTCCCACAGGGTTTGGATTCAGTACTTC. This translates into CASSESHRVWIQYF. V is TRBV10-1 and J is TRBJ2-4, with a weak D call TRBD1 (6 bases). Trimming shortened V by 0 bases and J by 10 bases, and 13 bases separated the two germline ends. CDR1 WNHNN and CDR2 SYGVQD come from the germline V gene (reference sequence). This CDR3 has 14 residues.

This clone was counted only a few times. The chain recombines TRBV7-2 with TRBJ2-5, with 7 nucleotides matching TRBD2. The CDR3 is 15 amino acids. Germline-derived CDR1 and CDR2 are SGHTA and FQGNSA. Unmatched junction bases numbered 4, after V lost 1 base and J lost 2 bases. The chain's CDR3 is CASSLDPAGQETQYF. CDR3 bases: TGTGCCAGCAGCTTAGACCCAGCGGGGCAAGAGACCCAGTACTTC. Based on the CDR3 plus reference TRBV7-2 and TRBJ2-5, the full variable domain is GAGVSQSPSNKVTEKGKDVELRCDPISGHTALYWYRQSLGQGLEFLIYFQGNSAPDKSGLPSDRFSAERTGGSVSTLTIQRTQQEDSAVYLCASSLDPAGQETQYFGPGTRLLVL.

The chain links TRBV5-1 to TRBJ2-3; 9 bases fit TRBD2. J lost 4 bases, V lost 0 bases, and 15 bases had no gene match. The CDR3 consists of 19 residues. The germline V gene encodes CDR1 SGHRS and CDR2 YFSETQ. The CDR3 nucleotides read TGCGCCAGCAGCTTGGCCTTGATAGCGGGAGCCGAATCCCCAGATACGCAGTATTTT. It yields the protein CASSLALIAGAESPDTQYF.

J is TRBJ1-5 and V is TRBV4-2; D unclear. V was trimmed by 0 bases and J by 9 bases, leaving 12 bases between them. The CDR3 runs 14 residues. Germline CDR1 LGHNA, CDR2 YNFKEQ. CDR3 protein: CASSQEGRLAPQHF. The CDR3 DNA reads as TGTGCCAGCAGCCAAGAGGGGAGGCTAGCGCCCCAGCATTTT.

A few counts support this clone. The V call is TRBV6-6, the J call TRBJ1-2, with 8 bases lining up with TRBD1. CDR1 is MNHNY and CDR2 is SVGAGI in the germline V gene (reference sequence). This CDR3 contains 12 residues. Trimming cost V 6 bases and J 3 bases; bases outside gene matches: 0. Written as DNA, the CDR3 is TGTGCCAGCAGGACAGGGGACTATGGCTACACCTTC. Protein product: CASRTGDYGYTF.

The chain uses TRBV7-9 and TRBJ1-2; possibly TRBD1 for D (6 bases). Trimming removed 2 bases from V and 9 bases from J, with 19 bases in between. CDR1 and CDR2 from the germline V gene are SEHNR and FQNEAQ (reference sequence). The CDR3 loop spans 15 amino acids. The CDR3 is CASSLRQAHPDSYTF. In DNA, the CDR3 is TGTGCCAGCAGCTTAAGACAGGCCCACCCTGATAGCTACACCTTC.

V usage is TRBV7-6 and J usage is TRBJ2-7, with a possible D match to TRBD2 (6 bases). Germline loops: CDR1 SGHVS, CDR2 FNYEAQ. The V end lost 0 bases, the J end lost 8 bases, and 14 bases lay between the germline ends. The CDR3 is made up of 14 amino acids. CDR3 sequence: CASSLAGQGGQQYF. The CDR3 DNA reads TGTGCCAGCAGCTTAGCCGGGCAGGGAGGACAGCAGTACTTC.

This chain connects TRBV6-5 to TRBJ1-1; D is perhaps TRBD1 (6 bases). Per germline, CDR1 MNHEY and CDR2 SVGAGI. This CDR3 has 12 amino acids. Trimming removed 5 bases from V and 10 bases from J, with 14 bases in between. DNA of the CDR3: TGTGCCAGCAGTCAAGGGGGTGAGCGAGCTTTCTTT. Encoded protein: CASSQGGERAFF.

V is TRBV5-6 and J is TRBJ1-2, with TRBD1 identical over 9 bases. Trimming cost V 2 bases and J 4 bases; bases outside gene matches: 6. The germline V gene encodes CDR1 SGHDT and CDR2 YYEEEE. This CDR3 contains 15 residues. CDR3 residues: CASSFSSTGGYGYTF. Here the CDR3 DNA reads TGTGCCAGCAGCTTTAGCTCGACAGGGGGCTATGGCTACACCTTC.

V and J are TRBV5-1 and TRBJ2-5; TRBD1 matches at 7 bases. In germline, CDR1 is SGHRS, CDR2 YFSETQ. V gave up 0 bases and J gave up 5 bases; unmatched junction bases: 7. The CDR3 sequence is 15 residues long. CDR3 nucleotides: TGCGCCAGCAGCTTGGGACAGGGTCGAGGGGAGACCCAGTACTTC. It specifies CASSLGQGRGETQYF.

The count of this clone is one. The chain employs TRBV19 and TRBJ2-6; D is uncertain. This CDR3 contains 15 residues. Trimming removed 2 bases from V and 1 base from J, with 6 bases in between. Germline values: CDR1 LNHDA, CDR2 SQIVND (reference sequence). CDR3 coding DNA: TGTGCCAGTAGTATAACAGCATCTGGGGCCAACGTCCTGACTTTC. Residues: CASSITASGANVLTF. The full variable domain, with the rest looked up from reference TRBV19 and TRBJ2-6, is DGGITQSPKYLFRKEGQNVTLSCEQNLNHDAMYWYRQDPGQGLRLIYYSQIVNDFQKGDIAEGYSVSREKKESFPLTVTSAQKNPTAFYLCASSITASGANVLTFGAGSRLTVL.

The chain couples TRBV15 to TRBJ2-3; D uncertain. From germline, CDR1 is LNHNV and CDR2 YYDKDF (reference sequence). Deletions cut 1 base from V and 2 bases from J, with 7 bases between. CDR3 length: 14 residues. CDR3 sequence: CATSRGSPTDTQYF. In nucleotides, the CDR3 is TGTGCCACCAGCAGAGGGAGCCCCACAGATACGCAGTATTTT.

The V and J genes are TRBV7-2 and TRBJ2-3, with D uncertain. CDR1 and CDR2 (germline): SGHTA, FQGNSA. The V end lost 3 bases, the J end lost 15 bases, and 13 bases lay between the germline ends. CDR3 size: 11 residues. CDR3 coding DNA: TGTGCCAGCAGCTTCACCGGTGGGCAATATTTT. This encodes CASSFTGGQYF.

This clone was seen more than once but under ten times. The CDR3 reads CASSQDDSSSYGYTF. The DNA for the CDR3 is TGCGCCAGCAGCCAAGATGACAGCAGTAGCTATGGCTACACCTTC. The chain has TRBV4-1 and TRBJ1-2, with D possibly matching TRBD1 (5 bases). V lost 0 bases and J lost 4, with 12 bases in between. The CDR3 covers 15 residues. Germline V gene data show CDR1 as MGHRA and CDR2 as YSYEKL.

V gene TRBV11-2 combines with J gene TRBJ2-3; perhaps TRBD1 as D (6 bases). The CDR3 loop spans 15 amino acids. Germline CDR1 and CDR2: SGHAT and FQNNGV. V was clipped by 4 bases and J by 4 bases, with 15 bases between them. CDR3 sequence (DNA): TGTGCCAGCAGCTCTTTCAAAGGGGGACCAGATACGCAGTATTTT. Protein: CASSSFKGGPDTQYF.

The chain recombines TRBV30 with TRBJ2-5; D is possibly TRBD2 (5 bases). V was cut by 0 bases and J by 5 bases, with 16 bases left in between. Germline CDR1 and CDR2: GTSNPN and SVGIG (reference sequence). The length of the CDR3 is 15 residues. In DNA form, the CDR3 reads TGTGCCTGGAGTGTAATCTTTCGGGGTCCCGAGACCCAGTACTTC. It translates to CAWSVIFRGPETQYF.

This clone was seen more than once but under ten times. This chain links TRBV4-3 with TRBJ2-5, with 11 bases that match TRBD2. Losses at the gene ends were 2 bases for V and 5 bases for J; bases not matched to a gene: 13. The CDR3 sequence is 18 residues long. Per the germline V gene, CDR1 is LGHNA and CDR2 is YSLEER. The CDR3 here is CASSQRIAGGPSVETQYF. The CDR3 DNA reads as TGCGCCAGCAGCCAAAGAATAGCGGGGGGGCCGTCGGTTGAGACCCAGTACTTC.

In its sample, this clone was seen a few times. The V gene is TRBV5-1, the J gene TRBJ1-1, with 7 bases aligning to TRBD1. Germline CDR1 is SGHRS and CDR2 is YFSETQ. After removal of 4 bases from V and 5 bases from J, the junction contained 8 bases not matched to a gene. The CDR3 totals 14 residues. In DNA form, the CDR3 reads TGCGCCAGCAGCGCGGGGACAGAGGGAACTGAAGCTTTCTTT. Translation: CASSAGTEGTEAFF. Combining the CDR3 with reference TRBV5-1 and TRBJ1-1 gives the whole variable domain KAGVTQTPRYLIKTRGQQVTLSCSPISGHRSVSWYQQTPGQGLQFLFEYFSETQRNKGNFPGRFSGRQFSNSRSEMNVSTLELGDSALYLCASSAGTEGTEAFFGQGTRLTVV.

This clone was detected a few times. The rearrangement uses TRBV5-1 and TRBJ2-3; 8 bases fit TRBD1. Germline V gene data show CDR1 as SGHRS and CDR2 as YFSETQ. The V segment lost 4 bases and the J segment 4 bases; nucleotides outside the gene matches: 2. This CDR3 comprises 13 residues. As DNA, the CDR3 is TGCGCCAGCAGCACGACAGGGGCAGATACGCAGTATTTT. Its protein product is CASSTTGADTQYF. The full variable domain, its missing parts supplied by reference TRBV5-1 and TRBJ2-3, is KAGVTQTPRYLIKTRGQQVTLSCSPISGHRSVSWYQQTPGQGLQFLFEYFSETQRNKGNFPGRFSGRQFSNSRSEMNVSTLELGDSALYLCASSTTGADTQYFGPGTRLTVL.

This clone has a handful of counts. The chain links TRBV5-6 to TRBJ2-7; maybe TRBD2 (5 bases). CDR3 size: 15 residues. V was pared by 2 bases and J by 0 bases, with 12 bases between. Germline values: CDR1 SGHDT, CDR2 YYEEEE. The CDR3 protein is CASSFGSRSSYEQYF. The CDR3 DNA sequence: TGTGCCAGCAGCTTTGGGAGTAGGAGCTCCTACGAGCAGTACTTC.

V is TRBV5-1 and J is TRBJ1-3; weak D call: TRBD1 (6 bases). V was shortened by 4 bases and J by 2 bases, with 19 bases between the two germline ends. The CDR3 loop spans 17 amino acids. The germline V gene has CDR1 SGHRS and CDR2 YFSETQ. CDR3 nucleotide sequence: TGCGCCAGCAGCCGAGCGATGAGTGGGGGCGCTGGAAACACCATATATTTT. Its translation: CASSRAMSGGAGNTIYF.